The entry below describes one T cell receptor (beta chain). With sequencing, the targeted depth ranged from 1 in 200,000 to 1 in 1 million T cells. TCRdb's table, derived via immunoSEQ multiplex PCR, lists solely in-frame clones and lacks some. This table has some 70,000 clones, roughly two thirds appearing once. V was shortened by 0 bases and J by 5 bases, with 2 bases between the two germline ends. There are 11 residues in the CDR3. CDR1 and CDR2 from the germline V gene are SGHRS and YFSETQ. The source of the sample is a study of cytotoxic CD8 clonotypes in ibrutinib-treated CLL. This rearrangement joins TRBV5-1 to TRBJ2-5; D gene ambiguous. The receptor comes from a human donor with chronic lymphocytic leukemia. Sequenced material: PBMCs, taken after 12 months of ibrutinib treatment. The CDR3 protein is CASSLAETQYF. The CDR3 nucleotides are TGCGCCAGCAGCTTGGCGGAGACCCAGTACTTC.